One sample yielded the 15 T cell receptor beta chains listed below, sequenced in a study of spatial heterogeneity in lung cancer. Each CDR3 protein is one row after TCRdb ran MiXCR on the 5' RACE reads. The data contain some 50,000 distinct CDR3 sequences, 7.6% of them seen just once; the ten biggest clones take up about 13%. Regarding time point: sample taken at primary tumor resection. No cells were sorted before sequencing. The whole RNA sequenced was extracted from tumor, nontumor lung or frozen PBMC. The starting material was PBMCs, obtained at surgery. All receptors come from a female donor with early-stage non-small cell lung cancer.

In its sample, this clonotype was seen many times. This chain uses TRBV6-2 or TRBV6-3 with TRBJ1-2; D gene unclear. V was cut by 6 bases and J by 4 bases, with 12 bases left in between. The CDR3 loop spans 13 amino acids. Germline V gene data show CDR1 as MNHEY and CDR2 as SVGEGT. The CDR3 spells CASSLGTPYGYTF. The CDR3 DNA reads TGTGCCAGCAGCCTGGGAACTCCCTATGGCTACACCTTC.

The chain couples TRBV2 to TRBJ2-2; D may be TRBD1 (5 bases). The ends were cut back, 4 bases at V and 5 bases at J, with 11 bases in the middle. Germline V gene lookup returns CDR1 SNHLY and CDR2 FYNNEI. The CDR3 has 14 residues. The CDR3 protein is CASSGAGNTGELFF. CDR3 nucleotide sequence: TGTGCCAGCAGTGGGGCAGGGAATACCGGGGAGCTGTTTTTT. The whole variable domain, remainder taken from reference TRBV2 and TRBJ2-2, is EPEVTQTPSHQVTQMGQEVILRCVPISNHLYFYWYRQILGQKVEFLVSFYNNEISEKSEIFDDQFSVERPDGSNFTLKIRSTKLEDSAMYFCASSGAGNTGELFFGEGSRLTVL.

The V call is TRBV5-1, the J call TRBJ2-7; D unresolved. Trimming removed 0 bases at V and 1 base at J, with 5 bases between. Germline CDR1 and CDR2: SGHRS and YFSETQ. The CDR3 extends over 13 amino acids. CDR3 sequence (DNA): TGCGCCAGCAGCTTGGATCTTTCCTACGAGCAGTACTTC. It specifies CASSLDLSYEQYF.

The J gene is TRBJ2-3, the V gene TRBV7-8, with D possibly matching TRBD2 (5 bases). V lost 6 bases, J lost 5 bases, and 15 bases lay in between. The germline V gene encodes CDR1 SGHVS and CDR2 FQNEAQ. This CDR3 contains 14 residues. CDR3 sequence reads: CASSQTRAQDTQYF. CDR3 sequence (DNA): TGTGCCAGCAGTCAGACGCGGGCCCAAGATACGCAGTATTTT. Full variable domain (rest looked up from reference TRBV7-8 and TRBJ2-3): GAGVSQSPRYKVAKRGQDVALRCDPISGHVSLFWYQQALGQGPEFLTYFQNEAQLDKSGLPSDRFFAERPEGSVSTLKIQRTQQEDSAVYLCASSQTRAQDTQYFGPGTRLTVL.

This chain connects TRBV5-1 to TRBJ1-2; no firm D call. Germline CDR1 is SGHRS and CDR2 is YFSETQ. There are 13 residues in the CDR3. Trimming stripped 4 bases from V and 3 bases from J, with 10 bases between. Written as DNA, the CDR3 is TGCGCCAGCAGCCCTAGTGGGGACTATGGCTACACCTTC. Protein sequence: CASSPSGDYGYTF.

The rearrangement uses TRBV30 and TRBJ2-4, with 10 bases that match TRBD1. The CDR3 spans 14 residues. The germline CDR1 and CDR2 sequences are GTSNPN and SVGIG (reference sequence). Trimming removed 0 bases from V and 5 bases from J; junction bases left unmatched: 1. Written as DNA, the CDR3 is TGTGCCTGGAGTGTCGGGACAGGGGAAAACATTCAGTACTTC. Protein: CAWSVGTGENIQYF.

This chain connects TRBV20-1 to TRBJ1-5; 9 bases agree with TRBD1. There are 15 residues in the CDR3. Germline CDR1 is DFQATT and CDR2 is SNEGSKA (reference sequence). V trimming: 6 bases; J trimming: 6 bases; junction bases outside the gene matches: 12. The CDR3 loop is CSATRGDRVGQPQHF. DNA for the CDR3: TGCAGTGCGACGAGGGGGGACAGGGTGGGTCAGCCCCAGCATTTT.

The table lists this clonotype with many counts. The rearrangement uses TRBV6-5 and TRBJ2-5, with D perhaps matching TRBD2 (7 bases). Germline V lookup: CDR1 MNHEY, CDR2 SVGAGI. Trimming shortened V by 2 bases and J by 3 bases, and 13 bases separated the two germline ends. The CDR3 runs to 15 residues. CDR3 in amino acids: CASSYQRGAEETQYF. CDR3 in DNA: TGTGCCAGCAGTTACCAACGGGGGGCTGAAGAGACCCAGTACTTC.

This clonotype has at least ten counts. This chain links TRBV5-1 with TRBJ1-1; D might be TRBD1 (5 bases). This CDR3 spans 15 amino acids. From germline, CDR1 is SGHRS and CDR2 YFSETQ. Trimming left V 1 base short and J 0 bases short, with 10 bases between. CDR3 protein: CASSLSTVVNTEAFF. CDR3 in DNA: TGCGCCAGCAGCTTGTCGACAGTGGTGAACACTGAAGCTTTCTTT.

This chain uses TRBV4-2 with TRBJ2-3; 11 bases map to TRBD2. The CDR3 spans 17 residues. In germline, CDR1 is LGHNA, CDR2 YNFKEQ. With V trimmed by 4 bases and J by 5 bases, 11 bases remained unmatched. In DNA, the CDR3 is TGTGCCAGCAGCCGAGTCTTTAGCGGGGGGGGCGGAGATACGCAGTATTTT. Protein: CASSRVFSGGGGDTQYF.

There are many counts of this clonotype. V usage is TRBV6-1 and J usage is TRBJ1-4; D is ambiguous. CDR1 and CDR2 (germline): MNHNS, SASEGT. The ends were cut back, 7 bases at V and 2 bases at J, with 14 bases in the middle. CDR3 length: 15 residues. This CDR3 is CASKRAPETNEKLFF. DNA of the CDR3: TGTGCCAGCAAGCGGGCCCCGGAGACTAATGAAAAACTGTTTTTT.

The table lists this clonotype with many counts. This sequence joins TRBV19 and TRBJ2-5; D might be TRBD1 (6 bases). The CDR3 length is 14 residues. The ends were cut back, 5 bases at V and 5 bases at J, with 15 bases in the middle. The V gene's germline CDR1 is LNHDA and CDR2 SQIVND (reference sequence). CDR3 nucleotide sequence: TGTGCCAGTAGTCCCCATCAGGGGCGGGAGACCCAGTACTTC. Translating gives CASSPHQGRETQYF.

This clonotype was picked up a small number of times. This chain uses TRBV28 with TRBJ1-2, with a weak D call TRBD1 (6 bases). The germline V gene encodes CDR1 MDHEN and CDR2 SYDVKM. V lost 5 bases, J lost 7 bases, and 11 bases lay in between. The CDR3 runs 12 residues. The CDR3 region has the DNA TGTGCCAGCAGTCCCCAGGGGTTTGGCTACACCTTC. It codes for CASSPQGFGYTF.

There are a few counts of this clonotype. The chain has TRBV4-1 and TRBJ2-2; D is possibly TRBD1 (5 bases). Trimming shortened V by 1 base and J by 0 bases, and 15 bases separated the two germline ends. The CDR3 runs 18 residues. The germline gives CDR1 MGHRA, CDR2 YSYEKL. The CDR3 region is CASSQAPGWTTNTGELFF. CDR3 DNA: TGCGCCAGCAGCCAAGCCCCAGGGTGGACGACGAACACCGGGGAGCTGTTTTTT.

The chain couples TRBV7-9 to TRBJ2-7; D perhaps matches TRBD1 (5 bases). V was trimmed by 8 bases and J by 3 bases, leaving 11 bases between them. The CDR3 is made up of 12 amino acids. In germline, CDR1 is SEHNR, CDR2 FQNEAQ (reference sequence). CDR3: CASEGDGYEQYF. In nucleotides, the CDR3 is TGTGCCAGCGAAGGGGATGGCTACGAGCAGTACTTC.